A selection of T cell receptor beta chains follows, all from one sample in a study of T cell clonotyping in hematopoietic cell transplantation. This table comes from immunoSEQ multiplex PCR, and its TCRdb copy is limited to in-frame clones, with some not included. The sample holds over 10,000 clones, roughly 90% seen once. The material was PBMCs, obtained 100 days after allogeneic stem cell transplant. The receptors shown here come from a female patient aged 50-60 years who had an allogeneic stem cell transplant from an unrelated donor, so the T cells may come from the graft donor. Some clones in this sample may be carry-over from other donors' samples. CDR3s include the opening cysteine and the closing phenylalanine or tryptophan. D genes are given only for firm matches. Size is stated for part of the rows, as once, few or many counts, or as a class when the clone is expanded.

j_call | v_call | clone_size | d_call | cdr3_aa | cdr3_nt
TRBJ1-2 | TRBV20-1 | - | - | CSARDRLGYTF | TGCAGTGCTAGAGACAGACTCGGCTACACCTTC
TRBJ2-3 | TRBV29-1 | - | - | CSVDPSARYSLTDTQYF | TGCAGCGTTGACCCCTCAGCGAGGTACAGTCTCACAGATACGCAGTATTTT
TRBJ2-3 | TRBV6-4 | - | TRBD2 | CASSGLAGGVDTQYF | TGTGCCAGCAGTGGACTAGCGGGAGGGGTAGATACGCAGTATTTT
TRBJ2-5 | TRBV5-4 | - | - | CASSLDRGQTQYF | TGTGCCAGCAGCTTGGATAGGGGACAGACCCAGTACTTC
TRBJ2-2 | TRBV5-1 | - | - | CASRRDQTPRELFF | TGCGCCAGCAGGCGAGACCAAACCCCCCGGGAGCTGTTTTTT
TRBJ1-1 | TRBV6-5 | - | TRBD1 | CASSYGGQGAFF | TGTGCCAGCAGTTACGGAGGACAGGGGGCTTTCTTT
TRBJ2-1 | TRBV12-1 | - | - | CASSFGDNNEQFF | TGTGCCAGCAGCTTTGGGGACAACAATGAGCAGTTCTTC
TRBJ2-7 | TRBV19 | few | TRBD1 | CASSPAGTGAYEQYF | TGTGCCAGTAGTCCAGCGGGGACAGGGGCCTACGAGCAGTACTTC
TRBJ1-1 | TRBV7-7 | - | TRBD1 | CASSPIRQGSTEAFF | TGTGCTAGCAGCCCAATACGACAGGGTTCAACTGAAGCTTTCTTT
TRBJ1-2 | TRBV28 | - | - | CASSLEYSGYTF | TGTGCCAGCAGTTTGGAATATAGTGGCTACACCTTC
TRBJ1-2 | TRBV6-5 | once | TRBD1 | CASSPYSTGGYGYTF | TGTGCCAGCAGCCCCTACTCGACAGGGGGATATGGCTACACCTTC
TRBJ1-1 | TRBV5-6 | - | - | CASSLGRLSQRHVEAFF | TGTGCCAGCAGCTTGGGCCGGTTGAGCCAAAGACACGTTGAAGCTTTCTTT
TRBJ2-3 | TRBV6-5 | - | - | CASSPPGSGTDTQYF | TGTGCCAGCAGCCCCCCCGGGAGCGGCACAGATACGCAGTATTTT
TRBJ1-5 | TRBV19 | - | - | CASSIGQLNQPQHF | TGTGCCAGTAGTATAGGACAGCTCAATCAGCCCCAGCATTTT
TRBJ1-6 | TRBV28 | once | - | CASLPGDLNSPLHF | TGTGCCAGCCTACCAGGGGATTTAAATTCACCCCTCCACTTT
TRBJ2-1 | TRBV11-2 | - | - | CASSLGLQNEQFF | TGTGCCAGCAGCTTAGGACTCCAGAATGAGCAGTTCTTC
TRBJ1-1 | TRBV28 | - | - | CASSPFEVTEAFF | TGTGCCAGCAGTCCCTTTGAGGTCACTGAAGCTTTCTTT
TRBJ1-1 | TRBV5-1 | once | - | CASSLALEDTEAFF | TGCGCCAGCAGCTTGGCCCTGGAGGACACTGAAGCTTTCTTT
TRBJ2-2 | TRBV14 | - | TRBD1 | CASRGTTGITGELFF | TGTGCCAGCAGGGGCACGACAGGGATTACCGGGGAGCTGTTTTTT
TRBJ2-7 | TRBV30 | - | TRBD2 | CAWESPSGLKYF | TGTGCCTGGGAGTCCCCGTCGGGACTAAAGTACTTC
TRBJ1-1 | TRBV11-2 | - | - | CASSFTGNTEAFF | TGTGCCAGCAGCTTCACAGGGAACACTGAAGCTTTCTTT
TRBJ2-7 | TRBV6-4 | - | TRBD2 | CAGSGPGLAGIRTLYEQYF | TGTGCCGGCAGTGGACCGGGACTAGCGGGTATACGAACACTCTACGAGCAGTACTTC
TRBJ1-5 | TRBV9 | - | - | CASSAAPRQPQHF | TGTGCCAGCAGCGCAGCGCCACGTCAGCCCCAGCATTTT
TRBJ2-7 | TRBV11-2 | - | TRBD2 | CASSLDYGLGYEQYF | TGTGCCAGCAGCTTAGACTACGGACTAGGCTACGAGCAGTACTTC
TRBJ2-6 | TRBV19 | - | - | CASIKPSGANVLTF | TGTGCCAGTATCAAGCCTTCTGGGGCCAACGTCCTGACTTTC
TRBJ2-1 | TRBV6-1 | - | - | CASREAIGVSYNEQFF | TGTGCCAGCAGGGAAGCCATTGGGGTGTCGTACAATGAGCAGTTCTTC
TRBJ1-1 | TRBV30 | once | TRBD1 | CAWSRQGVTEAFF | TGTGCCTGGAGTAGACAGGGGGTCACTGAAGCTTTCTTT
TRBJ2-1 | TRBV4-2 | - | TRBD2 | CASSQGGGGDQYNEQFF | TGTGCCAGCAGCCAAGGGGGCGGGGGGGACCAGTACAATGAGCAGTTCTTC
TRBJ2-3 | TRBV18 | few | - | CASSPKGGSTDTQYF | TGTGCCAGCTCACCAAAAGGTGGGAGCACAGATACGCAGTATTTT
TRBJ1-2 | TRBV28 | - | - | CASSLWGAINYGYTF | TGTGCCAGCAGTTTATGGGGGGCTATCAACTATGGCTACACCTTC
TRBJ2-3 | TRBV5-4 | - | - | CASSLGTNTQYF | TGTGCCAGCAGCTTGGGCACCAATACGCAGTATTTT
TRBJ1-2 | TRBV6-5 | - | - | CASRLRGGYTF | TGTGCCAGCAGGCTCCGTGGGGGCTACACCTTC
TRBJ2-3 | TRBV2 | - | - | CASSGTLVTDTQYF | TGTGCCAGCTCCGGGACCCTAGTGACAGATACGCAGTATTTT
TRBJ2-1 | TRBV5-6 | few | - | CASKAGHSYNEQFF | TGTGCCAGCAAGGCGGGCCACTCCTACAATGAGCAGTTCTTC
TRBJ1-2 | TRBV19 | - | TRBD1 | CASSPEGGGGYTF | TGTGCCAGTAGTCCGGAAGGGGGCGGAGGCTACACCTTC
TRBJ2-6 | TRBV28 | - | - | CASTRVWGSYSGANVLTF | TGTGCCAGCACTCGTGTGTGGGGCTCGTATTCTGGGGCCAACGTCCTGACTTTC
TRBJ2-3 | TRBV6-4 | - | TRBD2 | CASSASGGADTQYF | TGTGCCAGCAGTGCTAGCGGGGGGGCAGATACGCAGTATTTT
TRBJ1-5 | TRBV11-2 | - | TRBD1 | CASSLETGWNQPQHF | TGTGCCAGCAGCCTCGAGACAGGGTGGAATCAGCCCCAGCATTTT
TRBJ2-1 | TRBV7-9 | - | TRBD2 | CASSRTSGDRPQFF | TGTGCCAGCAGCCGGACTAGCGGGGACCGCCCCCAGTTCTTC
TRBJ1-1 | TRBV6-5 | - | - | CASSSPGGRATEAFF | TGTGCCAGCAGCTCCCCCGGGGGGCGGGCCACTGAAGCTTTCTTT
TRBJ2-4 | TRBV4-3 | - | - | CASSQERADGRATKNIQYF | TGCGCCAGCAGCCAAGAAAGGGCGGACGGGAGAGCGACCAAAAACATTCAGTACTTC
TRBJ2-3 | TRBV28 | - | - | CASSLFTPDTQYF | TGTGCCAGCAGTTTATTTACCCCAGATACGCAGTATTTT
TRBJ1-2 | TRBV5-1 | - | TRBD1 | CASSLAGTGGEGGYTF | TGCGCCAGCAGCTTGGCCGGGACAGGGGGCGAGGGTGGCTACACCTTC
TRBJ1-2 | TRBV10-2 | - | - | CASNHVYQVGLQDGYTF | TGCGCCAGCAATCACGTCTATCAGGTTGGATTGCAAGATGGCTACACCTTC
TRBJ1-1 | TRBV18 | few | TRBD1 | CASSTGDSEAFF | TGTGCCAGCTCAACAGGGGATTCGGAAGCTTTCTTT
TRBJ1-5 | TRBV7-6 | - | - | CASSHGVGGQPQHF | TGTGCCAGCAGTCACGGGGTAGGGGGTCAGCCCCAGCATTTT
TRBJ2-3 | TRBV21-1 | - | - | CASSKRRKGRTDTQYF | TGTGCCAGCAGCAAAAGAAGGAAGGGGCGCACAGATACGCAGTATTTT
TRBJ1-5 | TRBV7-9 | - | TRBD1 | CASSLGQGMGPQHF | TGTGCCAGCAGCTTAGGACAGGGGATGGGGCCCCAGCATTTT